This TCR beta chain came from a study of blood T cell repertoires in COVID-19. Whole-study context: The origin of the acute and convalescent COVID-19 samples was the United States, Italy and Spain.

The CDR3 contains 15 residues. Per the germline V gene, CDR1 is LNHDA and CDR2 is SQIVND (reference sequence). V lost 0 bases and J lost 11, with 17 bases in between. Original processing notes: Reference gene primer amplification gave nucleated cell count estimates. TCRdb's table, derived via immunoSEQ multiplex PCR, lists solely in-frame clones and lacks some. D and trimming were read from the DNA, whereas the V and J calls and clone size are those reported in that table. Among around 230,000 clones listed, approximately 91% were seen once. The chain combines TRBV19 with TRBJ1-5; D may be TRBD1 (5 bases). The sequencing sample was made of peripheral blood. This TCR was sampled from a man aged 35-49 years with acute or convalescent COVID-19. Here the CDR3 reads CASSIDVAALGAQHF. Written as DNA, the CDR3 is TGTGCCAGTAGTATAGATGTGGCGGCCCTAGGGGCCCAGCATTTT.